Below, 23 T cell receptor beta chains from the same sample are listed, as sequenced in a study of PD-1 blockade in classical Hodgkin lymphoma. The sample's time point: cycle 4 day 1 (C4D1), after around six weeks of nivolumab. All the patients suffered relapse after autologous stem cell transplantation, and brentuximab vedotin exposure differed. Data came from immunoSEQ multiplex PCR; TCRdb stores just in-frame clones and leaves some out. The sample consists of roughly 100,000 clones, over 75% of them appearing once. This sample comprised peripheral blood mononuclear cells (PBMCs), obtained before the fourth cycle of nivolumab. All receptors come from a human donor with classical Hodgkin lymphoma.

This clone was recorded once. This chain uses TRBV4-2 with TRBJ1-1, with 7 nucleotides matching TRBD1. CDR1 and CDR2 (germline): LGHNA, YNFKEQ. The CDR3 loop spans 17 amino acids. The V segment lost 1 base and the J segment 7 bases; nucleotides outside the gene matches: 15. DNA of the CDR3: TGTGCCAGCAGCCAAGCTAAGGGGGCGAGCTGGGGGGGTGAAGCTTTCTTT. It specifies CASSQAKGASWGGEAFF.

The chain recombines TRBV11-2 with TRBJ2-3, with D tentatively TRBD2 (7 bases). The CDR3 runs 19 residues. CDR1 and CDR2 (germline): SGHAT, FQNNGV. V was cut by 0 bases and J by 2 bases, with 21 bases left in between. Here the CDR3 DNA reads TGTGCCAGCAGCTTAGATTGGGGGGGGCGCTTTACCGTCACAGATACGCAGTATTTT. Encoded protein: CASSLDWGGRFTVTDTQYF.

This clone was seen a few times. The chain links TRBV6-6 to TRBJ1-2; TRBD1 agrees at 9 bases. From germline, CDR1 is MNHNY and CDR2 SVGAGI (reference sequence). The J segment lost 2 bases and the V segment lost 1 base, leaving 2 bases of the junction unmatched. The CDR3 runs to 15 residues. The CDR3 DNA reads TGTGCCAGCAGTTACTTGACAGGGGGAAACTATGGCTACACCTTC. Encoded protein: CASSYLTGGNYGYTF.

The rearrangement uses TRBV4-2 and TRBJ2-1; D is uncertain. CDR1 LGHNA and CDR2 YNFKEQ come from the germline V gene. This CDR3 spans 17 amino acids. Trimming took off 0 bases at V and 0 bases at J, with 12 bases between the two ends. The CDR3 region is CASSQDLGFGSYNEQFF. The DNA of the CDR3 is TGTGCCAGCAGCCAAGATTTAGGTTTCGGCTCCTACAATGAGCAGTTCTTC.

V is TRBV6-6 and J is TRBJ2-5; TRBD1 matches 9 bases. With 7 bases clipped from V and 6 bases from J, the junction kept 9 bases outside the gene matches. CDR1 and CDR2 (germline): MNHNY, SVGAGI (reference sequence). This CDR3 has 14 residues. This chain's CDR3 is CASTHGTGLKTQYF. For the CDR3, the DNA is TGTGCCAGCACCCATGGGACAGGGCTGAAGACCCAGTACTTC.

The chain combines TRBV2 with TRBJ2-3, with D perhaps TRBD2 (7 bases). This CDR3 has 15 amino acids. V was shortened by 7 bases and J by 3 bases, with 17 bases between the two germline ends. The germline CDR1 and CDR2 sequences are SNHLY and FYNNEI. The CDR3 DNA reads as TGTGCCAGCATGGAGGGGGGAGGGCCGACAGATACGCAGTATTTT. It translates to CASMEGGGPTDTQYF.

V usage is TRBV4-1 and J usage is TRBJ1-4; 8 bases line up with TRBD1. Germline V CDR1 and CDR2: MGHRA, YSYEKL. The CDR3 extends over 15 amino acids. Trimming cost V 5 bases and J 2 bases; bases outside gene matches: 4. The CDR3 region has the DNA TGCGCCAGCAGCGACAGGGGAGGGACTAATGAAAAACTGTTTTTT. Its protein is CASSDRGGTNEKLFF.

Here the CDR3 reads CASSLAAGDEQYF. DNA for the CDR3: TGTGCCAGCTCCCTCGCGGCAGGGGACGAGCAGTACTTC. This chain connects TRBV18 to TRBJ2-7, with D possibly matching TRBD1 (6 bases). From germline, CDR1 is KGHSH and CDR2 LQKENI. This CDR3 spans 13 amino acids. V lost 6 bases, J lost 5 bases, and 14 bases lay in between.

The chain uses TRBV30 and TRBJ2-1; D gene ambiguous. Per germline, CDR1 GTSNPN and CDR2 SVGIG (reference sequence). V was clipped by 1 base and J by 9 bases, with 10 bases between them. This CDR3 region has 12 residues. The CDR3, as DNA: TGTGCCTGGAGTGCCACCCTCAGTGAGCAGTTCTTC. It codes for CAWSATLSEQFF. The full variable domain, rest sourced from reference TRBV30 and TRBJ2-1, is SQTIHQWPATLVQPVGSPLSLECTVEGTSNPNLYWYRQAAGRGLQLLFYSVGIGQISSEVPQNLSASRPQDRQFILSSKKLLLSDSGFYLCAWSATLSEQFFGPGTRLTVL.

The V call is TRBV2, the J call TRBJ1-4, with TRBD1 identical over 11 bases. Germline CDR1 reads SNHLY; CDR2 reads FYNNEI. The CDR3 has 16 amino acids. With 1 base clipped from V and 8 bases from J, the junction kept 6 bases outside the gene matches. The CDR3 spells CASSEVGQGAWEKLFF. The CDR3 region has the DNA TGTGCCAGCAGTGAAGTTGGACAGGGGGCGTGGGAAAAACTGTTTTTT.

This clone has a handful of counts. The chain uses TRBV28 and TRBJ1-1; a possible D gene is TRBD1 (6 bases). The CDR3 has 13 residues. The V gene's germline CDR1 is MDHEN and CDR2 SYDVKM. V was shortened by 7 bases and J by 0 bases, with 9 bases between the two germline ends. CDR3 nucleotides: TGTGCCAGCATCGGACAGTTGAACACTGAAGCTTTCTTT. It codes for CASIGQLNTEAFF.

CDR3 residues: CASSLEGLAGGRLHYEQYF. The CDR3 DNA sequence: TGTGCCAGCAGCTTAGAGGGACTAGCGGGAGGGAGACTACACTACGAGCAGTACTTC. The chain carries TRBV7-8 and TRBJ2-7, with TRBD2 matching 16 bases. This CDR3 has 19 residues. Losses at the gene ends were 1 base for V and 3 bases for J; bases not matched to a gene: 9. Germline values: CDR1 SGHVS, CDR2 FQNEAQ.

This chain links TRBV5-6 with TRBJ1-5, with D possibly being TRBD1 (6 bases). V was pared by 7 bases and J by 2 bases, with 19 bases between. Germline V CDR1 and CDR2: SGHDT, YYEEEE. The CDR3 sequence is 16 residues long. The CDR3, as DNA: TGTGCCAGCCTTGAGGGGGACCCAGAGGGCAATCAGCCCCAGCATTTT. It codes for CASLEGDPEGNQPQHF. The full variable domain, its missing parts supplied by reference TRBV5-6 and TRBJ1-5, is DAGVTQSPTHLIKTRGQQVTLRCSPKSGHDTVSWYQQALGQGPQFIFQYYEEEERQRGNFPDRFSGHQFPNYSSELNVNALLLGDSALYLCASLEGDPEGNQPQHFGDGTRLSIL.

This clone turned up a few times. The chain couples TRBV9 to TRBJ2-7, with 11 bases that match TRBD2. The V segment lost 4 bases and the J segment 6 bases; nucleotides outside the gene matches: 6. Germline loops: CDR1 SGDLS, CDR2 YYNGEE. The CDR3 loop spans 14 amino acids. The CDR3 loop reads CASSKTSGGLEQYF. CDR3 sequence (DNA): TGTGCCAGCAGCAAAACTAGCGGGGGCCTCGAGCAGTACTTC.

This clone was seen a handful of times. The chain combines TRBV10-1 with TRBJ2-1; TRBD2 agrees at 12 bases. The germline V gene has CDR1 WNHNN and CDR2 SYGVQD (reference sequence). The V and J ends lost 4 bases and 9 bases, in that order; junction bases with no gene match: 13. The CDR3 runs 17 residues. The CDR3 DNA follows: TGCGCCAGCAGTGGTCGCCCCCGGACTAGCGGGGATAGTGAGCAGTTCTTC. Protein sequence: CASSGRPRTSGDSEQFF.

V and J are TRBV6-1 and TRBJ2-1, with no clear D. Germline V gives CDR1 MNHNS, CDR2 SASEGT. There are 11 residues in the CDR3. Deletions cut 3 bases from V and 15 bases from J, with 12 bases between. The CDR3 here is CASSEWSESFF. The CDR3 DNA reads TGTGCCAGCAGTGAGTGGTCGGAGTCGTTCTTC.

The gene calls are TRBV6-5 and TRBJ2-7; D uncertain. Trimming left V 5 bases short and J 3 bases short, with 5 bases between. CDR1 MNHEY and CDR2 SVGAGI come from the germline V gene. There are 11 residues in the CDR3. The chain's CDR3 is CASSQNYEQYF. CDR3 coding DNA: TGTGCCAGCAGTCAAAACTACGAGCAGTACTTC.

The chain uses TRBV19 and TRBJ1-1; no definite D call. CDR3 size: 14 residues. Trimming left V 7 bases short and J 1 base short, with 13 bases between. Germline CDR1 LNHDA, CDR2 SQIVND (reference sequence). In DNA form, the CDR3 reads TGTGCCAGTAAGTCCTGGCGGACGAACACTGAAGCTTTCTTT. This gives the protein CASKSWRTNTEAFF. The variable domain in full, completed from reference TRBV19 and TRBJ1-1, reads DGGITQSPKYLFRKEGQNVTLSCEQNLNHDAMYWYRQDPGQGLRLIYYSQIVNDFQKGDIAEGYSVSREKKESFPLTVTSAQKNPTAFYLCASKSWRTNTEAFFGQGTRLTVV.

This chain links TRBV19 with TRBJ2-7, with D unclear. The V end lost 3 bases, the J end lost 2 bases, and 11 bases lay between the germline ends. Germline CDR1 LNHDA, CDR2 SQIVND (reference sequence). The CDR3 totals 14 residues. The CDR3 nucleotides read TGTGCCAGTAGTATTCACATCCAGACCTACGAGCAGTACTTC. This translates into CASSIHIQTYEQYF.

The genes are TRBV4-2 and TRBJ2-1; D remains unclear. Germline V gene sequence: CDR1 LGHNA, CDR2 YNFKEQ. The V and J ends lost 1 base and 5 bases respectively, with 12 bases between them. The CDR3 spans 15 residues. The CDR3 reads CASSQVSLQHNEQFF. For the CDR3, the DNA is TGTGCCAGCAGCCAAGTTAGTTTACAGCACAATGAGCAGTTCTTC.

This rearrangement joins TRBV6-6 to TRBJ2-7; 9 nucleotides line up with TRBD1. Germline assignment: CDR1 MNHNY and CDR2 SVGAGI (reference sequence). This CDR3 has 16 amino acids. The trim removed 6 bases at V and 7 bases at J, leaving 16 bases unmatched. CDR3 residues: CASRTSGTGLGVEQYF. Here the CDR3 DNA reads TGTGCCAGCAGAACGTCCGGGACAGGGCTCGGGGTAGAGCAGTACTTC.

This chain connects TRBV11-2 to TRBJ2-1; possibly TRBD2 for D (6 bases). CDR1 is SGHAT and CDR2 is FQNNGV in the germline V gene. V dropped 4 bases and J dropped 9 bases, with 10 bases sitting between them. This CDR3 spans 12 amino acids. The CDR3 loop reads CASSSAGFEQFF. The CDR3, as DNA: TGTGCCAGCAGCTCTGCGGGGTTTGAGCAGTTCTTC. Complete variable domain (other parts from reference TRBV11-2 and TRBJ2-1): EAGVAQSPRYKIIEKRQSVAFWCNPISGHATLYWYQQILGQGPKLLIQFQNNGVVDDSQLPKDRFSAERLKGVDSTLKIQPAKLEDSAVYLCASSSAGFEQFFGPGTRLTVL.

The chain employs TRBV6-5 and TRBJ2-5; TRBD1 agrees at 8 bases. J gave up 5 bases and V 6 bases, and 11 bases lay outside the gene matches. The CDR3 loop spans 15 amino acids. The germline gives CDR1 MNHEY, CDR2 SVGAGI. CDR3 amino acids: CASSFGRQGSETQYF. The CDR3 DNA reads TGTGCCAGCAGCTTCGGACGACAGGGGTCGGAGACCCAGTACTTC.